This T cell receptor (beta chain) was sequenced during a study of T cell repertoires in cytomegalovirus infection (dated by TCRdb to the late 2010s). With regard to the full study: The HLA type of each donor mattered for the analysis, because public TCR beta signatures pointed to carriage of CMV infection along with the matching HLA type.

Germline trimming amounts to 5 bases on V and 0 bases on J, with 16 as the count of junction bases outside the gene matches. Inclusive of the bounding cysteine and phenylalanine, the CDR3 is 19 residues long. Kept here is only the CDR3 DNA, which spans 57 bases and is read in frame from base 1. The CDR1 and CDR2 encoded by the germline V gene are MDHEN and SYDVKM. There are many counts of this clonotype. The target of this receptor is not known. The record has no base qualities; no much larger clone is one base away. Broad study findings and their caveats: The ex vivo response was dominated by HLA-C-restricted CMV-specific TCR beta clonotypes, which also provided the single most frequent clonotype in two of eight donors. In both this cohort and an independent roughly 330-donor cohort, the cumulative frequency of public TCR beta family members distinguished carriers of CMV infection plus the relevant HLA type.

The sample was run on an Illumina HiSeq 1500. The raw public reads went through TCRdb reprocessing: fastp at Q25, MiXCR clone calling, in-frame beta chains kept. For every CDR3 protein sequence, its rows merge into one entry that carries the most common genes and DNA. The sample table records a few hundred thousand distinct CDR3 sequences; 15% to 20% of these occur just once. Roughly 50% of the sample lies in the top ten. Sequencing used CD8+ T cells from PBMCs. The chain links TRBV28 with TRBJ1-5, and TRBD1 aligns with 7 junction nucleotides. The receptor was isolated from a human donor in good health (CMV status not recorded). Some clones in this sample may be carry-over from other donors' samples. The CDR3 region has the sequence CASSGTGTAESYSNQPQHF. The DNA reads as follows: TGTGCCAGCAGTGGAACCGGGACAGCGGAGTCGTATAGCAATCAGCCCCAGCATTTT. The variable domain in full, with residues beyond the CDR3 obtained from the reference TRBV28 and TRBJ1-5 genes, is DVKVTQSSRYLVKRTGEKVFLECVQDMDHENMFWYRQDPGLGLRLIYFSYDVKMKEKGDIPEGYSVSREKKERFSLILESASTNQTSMYLCASSGTGTAESYSNQPQHFGDGTRLSIL.